Listed below are T cell receptor beta chains from one sample, sequenced in a study of shared clonotypes between healthy human individuals. Libraries were prepared by immunoSEQ multiplex PCR; TCRdb keeps only in-frame clonotypes and omits some of them. The sample holds around 510,000 clones, around 96% seen once. The material sequenced was naive CD4+ T cells sorted from blood. The receptors come from a woman in her 30s in good health. The CDR3 runs from the conserved cysteine through the conserved F or W. The D gene is left open where the match is weak. Only part of the rows carry a size: once, few, many, or a class if the clone is expanded.

j_call clone_size v_call d_call cdr3_nt cdr3_aa
TRBJ2-5 NA TRBV28 NA TGTGCCAGCACTGGGGCGGGCAGGGAGGCCCAGTACTTC CASTGAGREAQYF
TRBJ2-6 NA TRBV18 NA TGTGCCAGCTCACCAGGGGATCTGTCAAACTCTGGGGCCAACGTCCTGACTTTC CASSPGDLSNSGANVLTF
TRBJ1-5 NA TRBV5-8 NA TGTGCCAGCAGCTTGGCCATGGACGGCCAGCCCCAGCATTTT CASSLAMDGQPQHF
TRBJ2-7 NA TRBV6-1 TRBD2 TGTGCCAGCAGCCTGACTAGCGGGGGCTACGAGCAGTACTTC CASSLTSGGYEQYF
TRBJ1-2 NA TRBV6-1 NA TGTGCCAGCAGTGAAGCAAGCTCGCATAACGGCTATGGCTACACCTTC CASSEASSHNGYGYTF
TRBJ2-2 NA TRBV27 TRBD1 TGTGCCAGCACCTCAGGGGGTACCGGGGAGCTGTTTTTT CASTSGGTGELFF
TRBJ2-7 NA TRBV7-2 NA TGTGCCAGCAGCTTAAGGGCGGCAGGGGACGAGCAGTACTTC CASSLRAAGDEQYF
TRBJ1-2 NA TRBV6-1 TRBD1 TGTGCCAGCAGTGATGGGCTGGGACAGGGGGGCTACACCTTC CASSDGLGQGGYTF
TRBJ1-1 NA TRBV5-1 NA TGCGCCAGCAGCTTTGCAGGGCTTGGTGGCACTGAAGCTTTCTTT CASSFAGLGGTEAFF
TRBJ2-2 NA TRBV7-9 NA TGTGCCAGCAGCCCCCGTCCGGCCCCAGACACCGGGGAGCTGTTTTTT CASSPRPAPDTGELFF
TRBJ1-1 once TRBV5-1 TRBD1 TGCGCCAGCAGCTTGAGTAACAGGGGGCCCAACACTGAAGCTTTCTTT CASSLSNRGPNTEAFF
TRBJ2-3 NA TRBV14 NA TGTGCCAGCAGCCAGTCATTGGGTACGCAGTATTTT CASSQSLGTQYF
TRBJ2-5 NA TRBV28 NA TGTGCCAGCAGTTTAGCCGGGCTCAAGACCCAGTACTTC CASSLAGLKTQYF
TRBJ2-1 NA TRBV4-2 NA TGTGCCAGCAGCCAAGGGGAGGATCGCTCCTACAATGAGCAGTTCTTC CASSQGEDRSYNEQFF
TRBJ2-7 NA TRBV2 NA TGTGCCAGCGCGGTAGTACTCTACGAGCAGTACTTC CASAVVLYEQYF
TRBJ2-7 NA TRBV19 NA TGTGCCAGTAGTGGCCGAGGGGGCTCCTACGAGCAGTACTTC CASSGRGGSYEQYF
TRBJ1-4 NA TRBV4-1 NA TGCGCCAGCAGCCAAAACCCCCCCCAGGGGGAAAAACTGTTTTTT CASSQNPPQGEKLFF
TRBJ2-7 once TRBV5-1 TRBD2 TGCGCCAGCAGCTGGGGCGGCGGGAGGGCCTACGAGCAGTACTTC CASSWGGGRAYEQYF
TRBJ1-2 NA TRBV6-4 NA TGTGCCAGCAGTGACACGGGCCAGGGAGTCTATGGCTACACCTTC CASSDTGQGVYGYTF
TRBJ2-7 NA TRBV6-6 NA TGTGCCAGCAGTTATTCCCGAGGCTACGAGCAGTACTTC CASSYSRGYEQYF
TRBJ2-2 NA TRBV5-4 TRBD2 TGTGCCAGCAGCTTGCATACCGGCGGGAGGGCATTTTCCGGGGAGCTGTTTTTT CASSLHTGGRAFSGELFF
TRBJ2-5 NA TRBV10-3 TRBD1 TGTGCCATCAGTGGACAGGGCGGGGAGACCCAGTACTTC CAISGQGGETQYF
TRBJ2-5 NA TRBV7-9 TRBD2 TGTGCCAGCAGCTTACCCCTAGCGGGAGTGGGAGAGACCCAGTACTTC CASSLPLAGVGETQYF
TRBJ1-2 NA TRBV28 NA TGTGCCAGCAGTTTACGGGGCTACACCTTC CASSLRGYTF
TRBJ2-1 NA TRBV5-1 NA TGCGCCAGCTCCTCAACGCGGACACACAATGAGCAGTTCTTC CASSSTRTHNEQFF
TRBJ2-1 NA TRBV14 TRBD1 TGTGCCAGCAGCCACAGGGGGCCGGGTGAGCAGTTCTTC CASSHRGPGEQFF
TRBJ1-1 NA TRBV5-4 TRBD1 TGTGCCAGCAGCTTCCAGGGGGCGAACACTGAAGCTTTCTTT CASSFQGANTEAFF
TRBJ2-3 NA TRBV5-4 TRBD2 TGTGCCAGCAGCCGGGCCCACAGCGGGAGTTCAACAGATACGCAGTATTTT CASSRAHSGSSTDTQYF
TRBJ2-5 NA TRBV28 NA TGTGCCAGCAGTCCGGGGGGCGCCGGACTTGGGACCCAGTACTTC CASSPGGAGLGTQYF
TRBJ2-1 NA TRBV30 NA TGTGCCTGCCTCCGGACTGAGCCTACCGGTGAGCAGTTCTTC CACLRTEPTGEQFF
TRBJ1-5 NA TRBV28 TRBD1 TGTGCCAGCAGTTTAGAAGGGGGCAAACGCAATCAGCCCCAGCATTTT CASSLEGGKRNQPQHF
TRBJ1-4 NA TRBV9 TRBD1 TGTGCCAGCAGCGCCCAGACAGGGTTGGATGAAAAACTGTTTTTT CASSAQTGLDEKLFF
TRBJ2-1 NA TRBV7-8 TRBD2 TGTGCCAGCAGCCTATACCAGGGACTAGCGGGAGATGAGCAGTTCTTC CASSLYQGLAGDEQFF
TRBJ2-3 NA TRBV19 NA TGTGCCATCTCCCGTTATGGAAGCACAGATACGCAGTATTTT CAISRYGSTDTQYF
TRBJ2-3 NA TRBV5-1 NA TGCGCCAGCAGCCCCCGGGGGCCCAACAGGGGCGGCTATAGCACAGATACGCAGTATTTT CASSPRGPNRGGYSTDTQYF
TRBJ1-1 NA TRBV7-2 NA TGTGCCAGCAGCTTGGATCGGGACACCGAAGCTTTCTTT CASSLDRDTEAFF
TRBJ2-1 NA TRBV7-3 NA TGTGCCAGCAGCCTCCCACGGGGCCGCTACAATGAGCAGTTCTTC CASSLPRGRYNEQFF